The present T cell receptor (beta chain) was sequenced within a study of graft-versus-host responses after intestinal transplantation. From germline, CDR1 is SEHNR and CDR2 FQNEAQ (reference sequence). The CDR3 has 16 amino acids. The V end was cut by 5 bases, the J end by 1 base, with 15 bases between. The graft tissue was processed, and this released both intraepithelial and lamina propria lymphocytes. Produced via immunoSEQ multiplex PCR; TCRdb's table is partial and in-frame only. Of some 15,000 clones listed, around 77% are singletons. The TCR was taken from a human patient who received an intestinal transplant, so some T cells may come from the graft donor. Sequences were derived from ileum tissue, sampled 26 to 27 days after intestinal transplant. The V and J genes are TRBV7-9 and TRBJ2-4; a weak D match, TRBD1 (6 bases). CDR3 in DNA: TGTGCCAGCAGCACACAGGGTTTGTGGGCCAAAAACATTCAGTACTTC. Encoded protein: CASSTQGLWAKNIQYF.